Below are 9 T cell receptor beta chains sequenced from a single sample in a study of PD-L1 blockade in urothelial cancer. Libraries were prepared by immunoSEQ multiplex PCR; TCRdb keeps only in-frame clonotypes and omits some of them. Counted here are more than 65,000 clones, roughly 87% occurring once; the ten biggest clones make up under 6%. The source was PBMCs, collected around atezolizumab (anti-PD-L1) treatment. All receptors come from a woman aged 70-85 years with urothelial cancer.

This clone was observed a single time. The gene calls are TRBV27 and TRBJ1-3; 7 bases fit TRBD1. This CDR3 region has 14 residues. Germline V gene sequence: CDR1 MNHEY, CDR2 SMNVEV (reference sequence). V trimming: 5 bases; J trimming: 3 bases; junction bases outside the gene matches: 4. The CDR3 DNA sequence: TGTGCCAGCAGTATGACAGGGTTTGGAAACACCATATATTTT. Protein product: CASSMTGFGNTIYF.

This chain connects TRBV6-5 to TRBJ1-1; 7 nucleotides line up with TRBD1. J was trimmed by 10 bases and V by 4 bases; bases with no gene match: 12. Germline V gene data show CDR1 as MNHEY and CDR2 as SVGAGI. This CDR3 spans 14 amino acids. CDR3 in amino acids: CASSSMMGQPRAFF. DNA of the CDR3: TGTGCCAGCAGTTCTATGATGGGACAGCCGAGAGCTTTCTTT.

The rearrangement links TRBV7-9 to TRBJ1-1, with a weak D call TRBD1 (6 bases). CDR1 is SEHNR and CDR2 is FQNEAQ in the germline V gene (reference sequence). The ends were cut back, 6 bases at V and 5 bases at J, with 13 bases in the middle. This CDR3 has 13 amino acids. For the CDR3, the DNA is TGTGCCAGCAGATTCAGGGGTGGGACTGAAGCTTTCTTT. Encoded protein: CASRFRGGTEAFF. Together with reference TRBV7-9 and TRBJ1-1, the CDR3 gives the full variable domain: DTGVSQNPRHKITKRGQNVTFRCDPISEHNRLYWYRQTLGQGPEFLTYFQNEAQLEKSRLLSDRFSAERPKGSFSTLEIQRTEQGDSAMYLCASRFRGGTEAFFGQGTRLTVV.

The sample holds a few counts of this clone. This chain's CDR3 is CASSSDGSYEQYF. The CDR3 coding sequence is TGTGCCAGTAGTAGTGACGGGTCCTACGAGCAGTACTTC. J is TRBJ2-7 and V is TRBV19; D unclear. Trimming shortened V by 4 bases and J by 1 base, and 8 bases separated the two germline ends. This CDR3 is built from 13 residues. Germline V gives CDR1 LNHDA, CDR2 SQIVND (reference sequence).

V is TRBV7-2 and J is TRBJ1-5; 7 bases align to TRBD1. V dropped 1 base and J dropped 7; count of bases not matched to a gene: 10. Looked up from germline, CDR1 is SGHTA and CDR2 is FQGNSA. The CDR3 sequence is 16 residues long. The CDR3 DNA is TGTGCCAGCAGCTTAGAGGGCAGGGGGATACACCAGCCCCAGCATTTT. Protein sequence: CASSLEGRGIHQPQHF.

In nucleotides, the CDR3 is TGTGCCAGTAGTAAGTCTAGCCCACCACCTGATACGCAGTATTTT. Translating gives CASSKSSPPPDTQYF. The V call is TRBV19, the J call TRBJ2-3; a weak D match, TRBD2 (5 bases). This CDR3 is built from 15 residues. Trimming pared 4 bases from V and 6 bases from J, leaving 17 bases between. Germline lookup yields CDR1 LNHDA and CDR2 SQIVND (reference sequence).

This chain joins TRBV5-1 and TRBJ2-2, with 11 bases lining up with TRBD2. Germline V lookup: CDR1 SGHRS, CDR2 YFSETQ. This CDR3 has 16 amino acids. The junction had 6 bases not matched to a gene; V was cut back by 1 base and J by 7 bases. CDR3 bases: TGCGCCAGCAGCTTGCCTAGCGGGGGGCCTGGCGGGGAGCTGTTTTTT. It translates to CASSLPSGGPGGELFF.

The rearrangement uses TRBV18 and TRBJ2-4; 7 bases agree with TRBD1. CDR3 length: 16 amino acids. V lost 2 bases to trimming and J lost 0 bases; unmatched junction nucleotides: 4. Germline lookup yields CDR1 KGHSH and CDR2 LQKENI. CDR3 nucleotide sequence: TGTGCCAGCTCACCAGGGAACAGGGGAGCCAAAAACATTCAGTACTTC. Translating gives CASSPGNRGAKNIQYF.

The CDR3 loop is CATTLREGNQPQHF. The CDR3 DNA follows: TGTGCCACAACCCTCAGGGAAGGGAATCAGCCCCAGCATTTT. This chain joins TRBV6-1 and TRBJ1-5; D is perhaps TRBD1 (5 bases). Per the germline V gene, CDR1 is MNHNS and CDR2 is SASEGT. There are 14 residues in the CDR3. V was shortened by 10 bases and J by 4 bases, with 17 bases between the two germline ends.